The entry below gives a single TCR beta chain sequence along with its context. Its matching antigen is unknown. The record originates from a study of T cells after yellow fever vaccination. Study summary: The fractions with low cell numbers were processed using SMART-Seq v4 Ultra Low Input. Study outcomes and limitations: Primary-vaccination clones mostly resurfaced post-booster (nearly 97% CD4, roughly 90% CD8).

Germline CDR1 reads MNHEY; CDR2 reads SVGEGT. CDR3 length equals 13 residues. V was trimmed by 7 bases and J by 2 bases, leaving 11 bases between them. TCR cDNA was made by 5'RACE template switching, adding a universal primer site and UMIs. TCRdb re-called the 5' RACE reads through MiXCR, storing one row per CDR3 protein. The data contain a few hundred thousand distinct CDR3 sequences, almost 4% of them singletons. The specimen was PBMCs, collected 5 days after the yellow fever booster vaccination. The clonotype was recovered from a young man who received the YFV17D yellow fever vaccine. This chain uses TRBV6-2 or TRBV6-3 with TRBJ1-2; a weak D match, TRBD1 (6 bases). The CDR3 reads CASTEDSNYGYTF. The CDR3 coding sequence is TGTGCCAGCACCGAGGACAGCAACTATGGCTACACCTTC.